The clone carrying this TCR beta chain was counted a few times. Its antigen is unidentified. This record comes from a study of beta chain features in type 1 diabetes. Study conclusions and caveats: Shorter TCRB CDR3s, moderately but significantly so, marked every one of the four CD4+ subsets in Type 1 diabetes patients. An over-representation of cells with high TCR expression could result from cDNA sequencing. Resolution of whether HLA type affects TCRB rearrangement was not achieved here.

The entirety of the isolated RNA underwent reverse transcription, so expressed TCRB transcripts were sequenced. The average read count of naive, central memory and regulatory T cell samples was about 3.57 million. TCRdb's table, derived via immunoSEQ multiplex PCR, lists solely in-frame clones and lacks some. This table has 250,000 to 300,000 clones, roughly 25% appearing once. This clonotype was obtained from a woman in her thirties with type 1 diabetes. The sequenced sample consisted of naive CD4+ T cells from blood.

For the CDR3, the DNA is TGTGCCTGGAGTCCCTGGACAGGCCCGGGGGAGCAGTACTTC. Protein: CAWSPWTGPGEQYF. V is TRBV30 and J is TRBJ2-7, with 7 bases aligning to TRBD1. This CDR3 is 14 amino acids long. Germline CDR1 reads GTSNPN; CDR2 reads SVGIG (reference sequence). V lost 2 bases and J lost 7; bases outside the gene matches: 11.